This TCR beta chain was identified during a study of tumor-infiltrating lymphocytes in primary liver carcinoma. For each extraction, RNA and DNA were obtained together from about 19-30 mg of unsorted bulk tissue. Concerning this clonotype itself: Germline is not matched at one junction end, which may reflect a read error.

Germline assignment: CDR1 MNHEY and CDR2 SVGAGI. The CDR3 sequence is 15 residues long. With a constant-region primer, TCR beta cDNA was made from approximately 500 ng of total RNA. Employing slightly modified ARM-PCR, three nested multiplex PCR rounds were run, and these gave rise to the TCR beta libraries. TRBV1-TRBV30 forward and Cbeta reverse primers drove the first two roughly 9-cycle rounds. TCRdb passed the multiplex PCR reads through MiXCR, listing each CDR3 protein once. The table includes roughly 50,000 distinct CDR3 sequences, about 73% detected once. The genes are TRBV6-5 and TRBJ2-1, with D possibly being TRBD1 or TRBD2 (5 bases each). Specimen: liver tumor tissue from sampling region 2. Subset noted: tumor region T2, inferior pole. The clonotype was recovered from a man aged 40-50 years with primary liver carcinoma and hepatitis B virus infection. The CDR3 DNA sequence: TGTGTCAGCAGGACGGACGGGGCGCAGACGGATGAGCAGTTCTTC. Translating gives CVSRTDGAQTDEQFF.